These 26 T cell receptor beta chains came from one sample sequenced in a study of blood T cell repertoires in COVID-19. Assay used: immunoSEQ multiplex PCR; TCRdb lists only in-frame clones, some missing. The sample lists approximately 100,000 clones, 85% to 90% seen once, with around 3.9% in the top ten. The sample comprised peripheral blood. Source of these receptors: a human donor with COVID-19, enrolled during active disease. The donor label of this sample is uncertain.

This rearrangement joins TRBV19 to TRBJ1-1; TRBD1 agrees at 7 bases. J lost 1 base, V lost 5 bases, and 4 bases had no gene match. The CDR3 totals 14 residues. The V gene's germline CDR1 is LNHDA and CDR2 SQIVND (reference sequence). The CDR3: CASSQGVANTEAFF. DNA for the CDR3: TGTGCCAGTAGTCAGGGGGTTGCGAACACTGAAGCTTTCTTT.

V usage is TRBV7-2 and J usage is TRBJ2-5; 10 bases match TRBD2. The germline CDR1 and CDR2 sequences are SGHTA and FQGNSA. CDR3 length: 15 residues. V dropped 3 bases and J dropped 5; count of bases not matched to a gene: 6. This chain's CDR3 is CASSLLAGDLETQYF. Here the CDR3 DNA reads TGTGCCAGCAGCTTGCTAGCGGGAGATTTGGAGACCCAGTACTTC. The whole variable domain, remainder taken from reference TRBV7-2 and TRBJ2-5, is GAGVSQSPSNKVTEKGKDVELRCDPISGHTALYWYRQSLGQGLEFLIYFQGNSAPDKSGLPSDRFSAERTGGSVSTLTIQRTQQEDSAVYLCASSLLAGDLETQYFGPGTRLLVL.

The chain carries TRBV4-1 and TRBJ2-6; tentatively, D is TRBD2 (6 bases). Trimming cost V 0 bases and J 2 bases, with 11 bases left between them. Germline CDR1 and CDR2: MGHRA and YSYEKL. This CDR3 has 17 residues. DNA of the CDR3: TGCGCCAGCAGCCAAGAGGTCGGGGAGGCTGGGGCCAACGTCCTGACTTTC. Amino acids: CASSQEVGEAGANVLTF.

The J gene is TRBJ2-3, the V gene TRBV11-2, with D tentatively TRBD1 (7 bases). The CDR3 extends over 15 amino acids. V lost 5 bases and J lost 5, with 17 bases in between. The germline CDR1 and CDR2 sequences are SGHAT and FQNNGV. In nucleotides, the CDR3 is TGTGCCAGCAGCCCGTACAGGGGAGGTCAAGATACGCAGTATTTT. This codes for CASSPYRGGQDTQYF.

This chain uses TRBV5-6 with TRBJ1-3, with D possibly TRBD1 on 6 matching bases. Germline values: CDR1 SGHDT, CDR2 YYEEEE. The germline V and J ends were trimmed by 0 bases and 2 bases, with 9 bases remaining between them. CDR3 length equals 15 residues. The CDR3 loop is CASSLAGVTGNTIYF. CDR3 DNA sequence: TGTGCCAGCAGCTTGGCAGGGGTTACTGGAAACACCATATATTTT. Combining the CDR3 with reference TRBV5-6 and TRBJ1-3 gives the whole variable domain DAGVTQSPTHLIKTRGQQVTLRCSPKSGHDTVSWYQQALGQGPQFIFQYYEEEERQRGNFPDRFSGHQFPNYSSELNVNALLLGDSALYLCASSLAGVTGNTIYFGEGSWLTVV.

The gene calls are TRBV19 and TRBJ1-2; 7 bases fit TRBD1. The CDR3 covers 15 residues. V trimming: 5 bases; J trimming: 0 bases; junction bases outside the gene matches: 6. From germline, CDR1 is LNHDA and CDR2 SQIVND (reference sequence). The CDR3 DNA follows: TGTGCCAGTAGTTCCCTAGACAGGGCTAACTATGGCTACACCTTC. Translating it yields CASSSLDRANYGYTF.

This sequence joins TRBV7-9 and TRBJ1-2; TRBD1 aligns across 8 bases. CDR1 is SEHNR, CDR2 FQNEAQ, per germline (reference sequence). Trimming took 1 base from V and 1 from J; bases not matched to a gene: 5. The CDR3 contains 16 residues. The CDR3 loop is CASSLGETGDNYGYTF. The CDR3 coding sequence is TGTGCCAGCAGCTTAGGGGAGACAGGGGATAACTATGGCTACACCTTC.

This chain connects TRBV5-6 to TRBJ2-3; D gene unclear. Trimming removed 0 bases at V and 0 bases at J, with 8 bases between. This CDR3 comprises 15 residues. Germline V gene lookup returns CDR1 SGHDT and CDR2 YYEEEE. The CDR3 coding sequence is TGTGCCAGCAGCTTGGGGCGGAATAGCACAGATACGCAGTATTTT. Protein sequence: CASSLGRNSTDTQYF.

The chain carries TRBV12-3 or TRBV12-4 and TRBJ1-2; 9 bases agree with TRBD1. The V gene end was trimmed by 5 bases and the J gene end by 7 bases; junction bases not matched to a gene: 5. The CDR3 is 13 residues long. The CDR3, as DNA: TGTGCCAGCAGTATACAGGGGGCGTTTGGCTACACCTTC. Its protein is CASSIQGAFGYTF.

The rearrangement uses TRBV10-3 and TRBJ1-4; perhaps TRBD1 as D (5 bases). Trimming removed 8 bases at V and 7 bases at J, with 11 bases between. Germline CDR1 and CDR2: ENHRY and SYGVKD. The CDR3 has 12 amino acids. CDR3 residues: CAIGGVPEKLFF. CDR3 bases: TGTGCCATCGGAGGGGTGCCTGAAAAACTGTTTTTT.

This sequence joins TRBV7-2 and TRBJ2-1; TRBD2 matches at 8 bases. This CDR3 is 15 amino acids long. The germline V gene has CDR1 SGHTA and CDR2 FQGNSA. V lost 8 bases and J lost 9; bases outside the gene matches: 15. The CDR3, as DNA: TGTGCCAGCCACAGCTTAGGGGACCGGGAGGGTGAGCAGTTCTTC. Residues: CASHSLGDREGEQFF.

This clone was seen once. V and J are TRBV2 and TRBJ1-5; a possible D gene is TRBD1 (5 bases). This CDR3 is built from 14 residues. Germline V CDR1 and CDR2: SNHLY, FYNNEI. V was clipped by 4 bases and J by 1 base, with 8 bases between them. The CDR3 DNA is TGTGCCAGCAGTGCGGGGGGAAGCAATCAGCCCCAGCATTTT. Its translation: CASSAGGSNQPQHF. Looking up the rest from reference TRBV2 and TRBJ1-5 gives the full variable domain: EPEVTQTPSHQVTQMGQEVILRCVPISNHLYFYWYRQILGQKVEFLVSFYNNEISEKSEIFDDQFSVERPDGSNFTLKIRSTKLEDSAMYFCASSAGGSNQPQHFGDGTRLSIL.

This clone was seen once. The gene calls are TRBV18 and TRBJ1-5; D is ambiguous. Germline values: CDR1 KGHSH, CDR2 LQKENI. Trimming pared 5 bases from V and 4 bases from J, leaving 9 bases between. The CDR3 is made up of 13 amino acids. In DNA, the CDR3 is TGTGCCAGCTCAACAGACCGTAATCAGCCCCAGCATTTT. This encodes CASSTDRNQPQHF.

CDR3 DNA sequence: TGTGCCAGCTCACCCCGGGACAGGGAGGATGAGCAGTTCTTC. This sequence encodes CASSPRDREDEQFF. The rearrangement joins TRBV18 to TRBJ2-1, with 9 bases aligning to TRBD1. V lost 3 bases and J lost 8; bases outside the gene matches: 5. This CDR3 region has 14 residues. CDR1 and CDR2 from the germline V gene are KGHSH and LQKENI.

A word on this clone: Sequence at one end of the junction differs from germline and may be a read error. The chain carries TRBV30 and TRBJ2-7, with 10 bases aligning to TRBD2. Germline CDR1 and CDR2: GTSNPN and SVGIG (reference sequence). The CDR3 covers 13 residues. CDR3 in DNA: TGTGCCTGGAACCCTGGGGGTACTAGCGGGATTCTCTTC. Translating gives CAWNPGGTSGILF.

The chain links TRBV7-8 to TRBJ1-2; 8 bases are shared with TRBD1. The CDR3 covers 14 residues. Trimming at V came to 4 bases and at J to 4 bases, leaving 5 bases not matched to a gene. Germline CDR1 is SGHVS and CDR2 is FQNEAQ. This chain's CDR3 is CASSSQGDIYGYTF. CDR3 DNA: TGTGCCAGCAGCTCACAGGGGGATATCTATGGCTACACCTTC.

This chain links TRBV7-9 with TRBJ1-1; D remains unclear. This CDR3 has 10 amino acids. Germline loops: CDR1 SEHNR, CDR2 FQNEAQ (reference sequence). Trimming took 5 bases from V and 11 from J, leaving 9 bases between them. The CDR3 loop reads CASSKYIAFF. In DNA, the CDR3 is TGTGCCAGCAGCAAATATATCGCTTTCTTT. Full variable domain (outside the CDR3, taken from reference TRBV7-9 and TRBJ1-1): DTGVSQNPRHKITKRGQNVTFRCDPISEHNRLYWYRQTLGQGPEFLTYFQNEAQLEKSRLLSDRFSAERPKGSFSTLEIQRTEQGDSAMYLCASSKYIAFFGQGTRLTVV.

V usage is TRBV3-1 (or the pseudogene TRBV3-2) and J usage is TRBJ2-3; 7 nucleotides match TRBD1. This CDR3 is built from 19 residues. Germline CDR1 and CDR2: LGHDT and YNNKEL (reference sequence). V lost 3 bases and J lost 1; bases outside the gene matches: 16. CDR3 DNA: TGTGCCAGCAGCCACTTACCCGGGACAGAAAAAAGGGGCACAGATACGCAGTATTTT. Its translation: CASSHLPGTEKRGTDTQYF.

The V gene is TRBV20-1, the J gene TRBJ1-6, with 10 nucleotides matching TRBD1. The CDR3 sequence is 19 residues long. The V gene end was trimmed by 3 bases and the J gene end by 7 bases; junction bases not matched to a gene: 18. CDR1 and CDR2 from the germline V gene are DFQATT and SNEGSKA (reference sequence). The CDR3 here is CSASIPGQGPFSTNSPLHF. In DNA, the CDR3 is TGCAGTGCTAGTATACCGGGACAGGGGCCTTTTTCGACCAATTCACCCCTCCACTTT.

The rearrangement links TRBV4-1 to TRBJ2-5; D is uncertain. The CDR3 is 12 residues long. Trimming left V 3 bases short and J 5 bases short, with 7 bases between. Germline V gives CDR1 MGHRA, CDR2 YSYEKL. The CDR3 DNA reads as TGCGCCAGCAGCCACCTAGAGGAGACCCAGTACTTC. Its translation: CASSHLEETQYF.

The genes are TRBV4-2 and TRBJ2-1; tentative D call: TRBD2 (6 bases). V gave up 1 base and J gave up 6 bases, with 13 bases separating them. The CDR3 has 15 residues. Germline V gene sequence: CDR1 LGHNA, CDR2 YNFKEQ. Written as DNA, the CDR3 is TGTGCCAGCAGCCAAGCGAGACTAGTCCCCAATGAGCAGTTCTTC. Residues: CASSQARLVPNEQFF.

The chain links TRBV9 to TRBJ2-3; 10 nucleotides align to TRBD2. CDR1 SGDLS and CDR2 YYNGEE come from the germline V gene. This CDR3 spans 16 amino acids. Losses at the gene ends were 0 bases for V and 1 base for J; bases not matched to a gene: 2. For the CDR3, the DNA is TGTGCCAGCAGCGTAGAGGGGACTAGCGGCACAGATACGCAGTATTTT. This translates into CASSVEGTSGTDTQYF.

This clone has more than one count but fewer than ten. The chain couples TRBV5-1 to TRBJ2-7; a weak D match, TRBD2 (6 bases). The CDR3 is 14 residues long. V was trimmed by 3 bases and J by 5 bases, leaving 15 bases between them. Germline-derived CDR1 and CDR2 are SGHRS and YFSETQ. The CDR3: CASSSGTPGDEQYF. CDR3 bases: TGCGCCAGCAGCTCCGGGACTCCCGGGGACGAGCAGTACTTC.

The genes are TRBV29-1 and TRBJ2-7; TRBD2 might be the D (6 bases). Germline loops: CDR1 SQVTM, CDR2 ANQGSEA. Trimming took 2 bases from V and 5 from J, leaving 16 bases between them. This CDR3 has 14 amino acids. CDR3 region: CSVEQGGGRHEQYF. The DNA for the CDR3 is TGCAGCGTTGAACAGGGTGGGGGGAGGCACGAGCAGTACTTC.

The table lists this clone with a few counts. CDR3 sequence: CASGLGQGENTEAFF. CDR3 bases: TGTGCTAGTGGCCTTGGACAGGGGGAGAACACTGAAGCTTTCTTT. The V call is TRBV12-5, the J call TRBJ1-1, with 10 bases identical to TRBD1. After removal of 6 bases from V and 1 base from J, the junction contained 5 bases not matched to a gene. The length of the CDR3 is 15 residues. Germline V gives CDR1 LGHNT, CDR2 FRNRAP.

V and J are TRBV3-1 (or the pseudogene TRBV3-2) and TRBJ2-7; 8 bases align to TRBD2. Unmatched junction bases numbered 6, after V lost 1 base and J lost 7 bases. Germline V CDR1 and CDR2: LGHDT, YNNKEL (reference sequence). The CDR3 runs 14 residues. The CDR3 here is CASSQGAGVGEQYF. As DNA, the CDR3 is TGTGCCAGCAGCCAAGGAGCGGGAGTGGGAGAGCAGTACTTC.